Following are 10 T cell receptor beta chains from one sample sequenced in a study of human CD4 T cells and Enterobacteriaceae. The protocol was immunoSEQ multiplex PCR, while the TCRdb copy is restricted to in-frame clones and leaves out a portion. The table records fewer than 35,000 clones, roughly 80% of them present only once. The memory gate held CD4+ cells that were not CD45RA+CCR7+CD95- naive cells, over 95% pure. Sequencing was carried out using memory CD4+ T cells from blood. The origin of the receptors is a human donor in good health.

The chain has TRBV7-8 and TRBJ2-1; 7 positions agree with TRBD1. Germline V CDR1 and CDR2: SGHVS, FQNEAQ. CDR3 length: 16 amino acids. V shed 2 bases, J shed 4 bases, and the junction held 8 bases outside the gene matches. The CDR3: CASSLISGTAYNEQFF. The CDR3 DNA sequence: TGTGCCAGCAGCTTAATCTCCGGGACAGCTTACAATGAGCAGTTCTTC.

This chain uses TRBV20-1 with TRBJ1-5; D is uncertain. Between the trimmed V and J ends, which lost 6 bases and 6 bases, there was a span of 9 bases. CDR1 and CDR2 from the germline V gene are DFQATT and SNEGSKA (reference sequence). The CDR3 loop spans 11 amino acids. In DNA, the CDR3 is TGCAGTGCCCCCCTGGGTCAGCCCCAGCATTTT. Translated: CSAPLGQPQHF.

V usage is TRBV30 and J usage is TRBJ1-5, with 8 bases matching TRBD1. The CDR3 sequence is 14 residues long. Per germline, CDR1 GTSNPN and CDR2 SVGIG (reference sequence). V was pared by 4 bases and J by 11 bases, with 13 bases of the junction left unmatched. CDR3 region: CAWNPPRQGPAQHF. CDR3 DNA sequence: TGTGCCTGGAACCCCCCCAGACAGGGGCCCGCCCAGCATTTT.

The chain couples TRBV9 to TRBJ2-5, with TRBD2 identical over 9 bases. Losses at the gene ends were 2 bases for V and 5 bases for J; bases not matched to a gene: 22. CDR1 is SGDLS, CDR2 YYNGEE, per germline. The CDR3 covers 20 residues. This CDR3 is CASSVTIGNTRAGGIETQYF. The CDR3 bases are TGTGCCAGCAGCGTCACGATCGGGAACACAAGAGCGGGAGGTATCGAGACCCAGTACTTC.

The chain is built from TRBV18 and TRBJ1-2; D is possibly TRBD1 (6 bases). This CDR3 spans 14 amino acids. Germline loops: CDR1 KGHSH, CDR2 LQKENI. Trimming pared 1 base from V and 6 bases from J, leaving 12 bases between. The CDR3 sequence is CASSPQPGANGYTF. CDR3 sequence (DNA): TGTGCCAGCTCACCACAGCCGGGGGCTAATGGCTACACCTTC.

The CDR3 bases are TGTGCCAGCAGCTTACAACGGGGCCCAGATACGCAGTATTTT. Translating gives CASSLQRGPDTQYF. V gene TRBV11-2 combines with J gene TRBJ2-3; D is possibly TRBD1 or TRBD2 (5 bases each). Trimming shortened V by 2 bases and J by 4 bases, and 10 bases separated the two germline ends. The CDR3 contains 14 residues. CDR1 and CDR2 (germline): SGHAT, FQNNGV.

The genes are TRBV27 and TRBJ1-4; 8 bases align to TRBD1. Germline values: CDR1 MNHEY, CDR2 SMNVEV (reference sequence). The CDR3 has 17 residues. After removal of 3 bases from V and 3 bases from J, the junction contained 9 bases not matched to a gene. The CDR3 reads CASSLRTGYSSNEKLFF. In DNA form, the CDR3 reads TGTGCCAGCAGTTTGAGGACAGGGTACAGTTCTAATGAAAAACTGTTTTTT. Combining the CDR3 with reference TRBV27 and TRBJ1-4 gives the whole variable domain EAQVTQNPRYLITVTGKKLTVTCSQNMNHEYMSWYRQDPGLGLRQIYYSMNVEVTDKGDVPEGYKVSRKEKRNFPLILESPSPNQTSLYFCASSLRTGYSSNEKLFFGSGTQLSVL.

This clone showed up just a few times. V is TRBV7-3 and J is TRBJ2-1; 8 nucleotides line up with TRBD1. V trimming: 2 bases; J trimming: 8 bases; junction bases outside the gene matches: 5. The CDR3 is 14 amino acids. From germline, CDR1 is SGHTA and CDR2 FQGTGA. The CDR3 DNA reads as TGTGCCAGCAGCTTATCTTACAGGGGGGATGAGCAGTTCTTC. Its protein is CASSLSYRGDEQFF.

This clone was seen only once. The gene calls are TRBV7-9 and TRBJ1-2, with D tentatively TRBD1 (5 bases). This CDR3 is built from 13 residues. The V and J ends lost 5 bases and 8 bases respectively, with 15 bases between them. Germline V gene lookup returns CDR1 SEHNR and CDR2 FQNEAQ (reference sequence). Written as DNA, the CDR3 is TGTGCCAGCAGCCAGAGCAGCAGGGCGGGCTACACCTTC. Amino acid sequence: CASSQSSRAGYTF.

The chain carries TRBV5-5 and TRBJ1-3; D might be TRBD1 (5 bases). V gave up 4 bases and J gave up 3 bases, with 17 bases separating them. CDR1 and CDR2 from the germline V gene are SGHKS and YYEKEE (reference sequence). The CDR3 consists of 16 residues. CDR3 sequence: CASSPNPTGIGNTIYF. As DNA, the CDR3 is TGTGCCAGCAGCCCAAACCCAACAGGAATTGGAAACACCATATATTTT.